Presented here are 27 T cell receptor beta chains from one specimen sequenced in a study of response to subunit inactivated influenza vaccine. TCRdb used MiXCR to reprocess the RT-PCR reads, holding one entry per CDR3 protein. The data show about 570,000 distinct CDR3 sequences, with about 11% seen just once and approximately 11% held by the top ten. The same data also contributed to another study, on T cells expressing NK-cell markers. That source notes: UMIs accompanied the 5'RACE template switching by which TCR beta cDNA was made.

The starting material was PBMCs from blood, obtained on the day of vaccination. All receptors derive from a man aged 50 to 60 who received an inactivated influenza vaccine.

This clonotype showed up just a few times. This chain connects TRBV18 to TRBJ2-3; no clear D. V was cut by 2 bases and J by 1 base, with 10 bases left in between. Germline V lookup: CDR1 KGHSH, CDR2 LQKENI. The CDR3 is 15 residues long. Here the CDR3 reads CASSPVKSRTDTQYF. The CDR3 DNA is TGTGCCAGCTCACCAGTCAAAAGCCGCACAGATACGCAGTATTTT.

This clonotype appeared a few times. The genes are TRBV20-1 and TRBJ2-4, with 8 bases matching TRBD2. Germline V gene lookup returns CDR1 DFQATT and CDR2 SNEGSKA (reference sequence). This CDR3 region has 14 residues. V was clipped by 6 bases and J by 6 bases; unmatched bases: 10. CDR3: CSAPPGLATNIQYF. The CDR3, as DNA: TGCAGTGCCCCACCCGGACTAGCTACAAACATTCAGTACTTC.

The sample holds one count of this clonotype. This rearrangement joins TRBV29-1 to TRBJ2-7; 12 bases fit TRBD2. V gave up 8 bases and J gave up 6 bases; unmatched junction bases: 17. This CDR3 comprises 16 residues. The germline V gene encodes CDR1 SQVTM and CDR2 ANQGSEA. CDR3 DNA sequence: TGCAGCTTCTCCTACACTAGCGGGAGGATCGGAGCCGAGCAGTACTTC. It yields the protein CSFSYTSGRIGAEQYF.

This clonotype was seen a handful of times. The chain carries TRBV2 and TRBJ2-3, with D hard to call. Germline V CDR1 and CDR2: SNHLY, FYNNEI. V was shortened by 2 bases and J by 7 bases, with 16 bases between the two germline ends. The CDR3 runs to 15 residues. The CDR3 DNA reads TGTGCCAGCAGTGAAAACCGTAGACTGGCCAATACGCAGTATTTT. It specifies CASSENRRLANTQYF.

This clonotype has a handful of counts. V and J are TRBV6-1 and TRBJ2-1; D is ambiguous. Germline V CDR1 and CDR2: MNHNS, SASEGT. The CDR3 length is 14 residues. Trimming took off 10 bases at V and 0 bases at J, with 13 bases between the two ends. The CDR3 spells CAIRTPDSYNEQFF. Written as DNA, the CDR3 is TGTGCCATCAGAACACCGGACTCCTACAATGAGCAGTTCTTC.

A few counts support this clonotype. CDR3 DNA sequence: TGTGCCAGCAGGTCTTACAGGAGAGCCACAGATACGCAGTATTTT. Residues: CASRSYRRATDTQYF. This chain uses TRBV6-1 with TRBJ2-3; D is perhaps TRBD1 (5 bases). The CDR3 runs to 15 residues. The germline V gene encodes CDR1 MNHNS and CDR2 SASEGT. The V gene lost 6 bases and the J gene lost 2 bases, with 15 bases spanning the gap.

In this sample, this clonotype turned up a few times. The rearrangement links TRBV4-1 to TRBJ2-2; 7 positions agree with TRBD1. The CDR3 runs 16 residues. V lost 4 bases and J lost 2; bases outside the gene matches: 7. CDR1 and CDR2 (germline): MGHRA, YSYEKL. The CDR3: CASSRQGVQNTGELFF. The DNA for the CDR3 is TGCGCCAGCAGCCGGCAGGGGGTCCAAAACACCGGGGAGCTGTTTTTT.

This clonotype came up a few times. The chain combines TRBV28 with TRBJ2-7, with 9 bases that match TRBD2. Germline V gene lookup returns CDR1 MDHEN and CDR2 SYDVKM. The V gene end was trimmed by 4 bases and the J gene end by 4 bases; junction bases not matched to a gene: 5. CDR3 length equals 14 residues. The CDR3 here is CASSWSSGMYEQYF. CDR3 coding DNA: TGTGCCAGCAGTTGGTCTAGCGGGATGTACGAGCAGTACTTC.

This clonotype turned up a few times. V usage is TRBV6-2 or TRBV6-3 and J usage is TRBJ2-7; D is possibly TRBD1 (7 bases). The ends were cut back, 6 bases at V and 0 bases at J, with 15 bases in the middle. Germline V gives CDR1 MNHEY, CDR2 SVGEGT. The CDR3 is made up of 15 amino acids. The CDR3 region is CASSRGTARSYEQYF. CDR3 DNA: TGTGCCAGCAGCCGCGGGACAGCGCGCTCCTACGAGCAGTACTTC.

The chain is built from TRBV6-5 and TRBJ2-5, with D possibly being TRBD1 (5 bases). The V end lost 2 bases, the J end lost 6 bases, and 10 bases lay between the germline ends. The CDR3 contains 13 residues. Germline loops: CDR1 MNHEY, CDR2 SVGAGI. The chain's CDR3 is CASSYKGQQTQYF. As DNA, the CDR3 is TGTGCCAGCAGTTACAAGGGGCAACAGACCCAGTACTTC.

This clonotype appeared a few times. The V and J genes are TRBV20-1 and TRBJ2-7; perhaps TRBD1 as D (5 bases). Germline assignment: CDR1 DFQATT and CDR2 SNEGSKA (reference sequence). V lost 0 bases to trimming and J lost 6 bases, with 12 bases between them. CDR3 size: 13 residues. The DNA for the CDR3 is TGCAGTGCTAGAGATCGAATCCAGGGCGAGCAGTACTTC. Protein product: CSARDRIQGEQYF.

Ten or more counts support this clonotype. CDR3 protein: CASSQARPSLGSYEQYF. The DNA for the CDR3 is TGCGCCAGCAGCCAAGCACGCCCTTCTCTGGGGTCCTACGAGCAGTACTTC. This chain connects TRBV4-3 to TRBJ2-7; D gene ambiguous. Germline values: CDR1 LGHNA, CDR2 YSLEER. Trimming left V 1 base short and J 1 base short, with 17 bases between. This CDR3 comprises 17 residues.

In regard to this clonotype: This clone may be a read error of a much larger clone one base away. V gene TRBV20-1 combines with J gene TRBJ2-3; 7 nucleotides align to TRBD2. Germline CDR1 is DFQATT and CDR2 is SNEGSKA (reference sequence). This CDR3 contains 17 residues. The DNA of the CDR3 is TGCAGTGCTAGAGATCGTATAACTAGCGTCCGCACAGTTACGCAGTATTTT. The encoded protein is CSARDRITSVRTVTQYF.

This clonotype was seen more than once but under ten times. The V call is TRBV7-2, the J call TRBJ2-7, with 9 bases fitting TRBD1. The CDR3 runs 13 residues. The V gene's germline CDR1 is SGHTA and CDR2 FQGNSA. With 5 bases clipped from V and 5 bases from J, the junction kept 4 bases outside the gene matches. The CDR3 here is CASSLDRGHEQYF. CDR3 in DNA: TGTGCCAGCAGCCTGGACAGGGGACACGAGCAGTACTTC.

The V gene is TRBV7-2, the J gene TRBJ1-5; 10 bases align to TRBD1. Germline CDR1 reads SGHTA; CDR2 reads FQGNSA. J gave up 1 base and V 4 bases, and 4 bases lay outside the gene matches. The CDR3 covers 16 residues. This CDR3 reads CASSWGQGKSNQPQHF. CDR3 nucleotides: TGTGCCAGCAGCTGGGGACAGGGGAAGAGCAATCAGCCCCAGCATTTT. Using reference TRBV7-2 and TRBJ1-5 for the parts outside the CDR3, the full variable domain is GAGVSQSPSNKVTEKGKDVELRCDPISGHTALYWYRQSLGQGLEFLIYFQGNSAPDKSGLPSDRFSAERTGGSVSTLTIQRTQQEDSAVYLCASSWGQGKSNQPQHFGDGTRLSIL.

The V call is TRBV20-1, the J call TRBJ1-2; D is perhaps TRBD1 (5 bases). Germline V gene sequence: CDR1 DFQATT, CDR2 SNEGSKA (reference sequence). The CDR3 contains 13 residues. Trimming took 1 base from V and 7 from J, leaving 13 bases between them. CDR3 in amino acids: CSARAGTELGYTF. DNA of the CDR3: TGCAGTGCTAGAGCCGGGACGGAGCTTGGCTACACCTTC.

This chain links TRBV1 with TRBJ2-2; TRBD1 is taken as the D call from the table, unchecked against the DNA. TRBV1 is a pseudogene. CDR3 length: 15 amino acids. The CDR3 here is CTSSEDDSSTGELFF. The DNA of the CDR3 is TGCACCAGCAGTGAAGACGACAGTTCCACCGGGGAGCTGTTTTTT.

In DNA form, the CDR3 reads TGCGCCAGCAGGGGGACAGAGGGGACCGGGGAGCTGTTTTTT. Protein product: CASRGTEGTGELFF. V and J are TRBV5-1 and TRBJ2-2, with 7 bases lining up with TRBD1. This CDR3 comprises 14 residues. Germline CDR1 and CDR2: SGHRS and YFSETQ. After removal of 5 bases from V and 5 bases from J, the junction contained 6 bases not matched to a gene.

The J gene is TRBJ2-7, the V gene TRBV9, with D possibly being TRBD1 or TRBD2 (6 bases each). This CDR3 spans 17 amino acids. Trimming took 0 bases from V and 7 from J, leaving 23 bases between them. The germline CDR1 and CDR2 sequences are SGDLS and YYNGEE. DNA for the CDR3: TGTGCCAGCAGCGTAGACTCAGGGGCTAGCGTCCTACGGGAGCAGTACTTC. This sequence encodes CASSVDSGASVLREQYF.

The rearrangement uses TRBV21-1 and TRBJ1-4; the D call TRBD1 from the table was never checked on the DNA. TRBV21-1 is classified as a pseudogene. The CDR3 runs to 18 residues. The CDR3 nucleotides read TGTGCCAGCAGTCTTGTCCCGGAGCCCCCCTCAACTAATGAAAAACTGTTTTTT. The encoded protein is CASSLVPEPPSTNEKLFF.

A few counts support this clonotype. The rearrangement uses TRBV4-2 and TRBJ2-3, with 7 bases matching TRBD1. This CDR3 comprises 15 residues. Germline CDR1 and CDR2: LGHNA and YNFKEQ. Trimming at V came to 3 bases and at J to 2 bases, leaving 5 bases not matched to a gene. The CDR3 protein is CASSHRQGPTDTQYF. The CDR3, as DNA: TGTGCCAGCAGCCACCGACAGGGACCCACAGATACGCAGTATTTT.

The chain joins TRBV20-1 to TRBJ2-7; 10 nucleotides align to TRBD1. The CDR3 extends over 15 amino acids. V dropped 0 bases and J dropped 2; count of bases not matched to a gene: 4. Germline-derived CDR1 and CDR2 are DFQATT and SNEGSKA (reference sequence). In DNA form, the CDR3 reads TGCAGTGCTAGAGACTGGACAGGGGGAGCCTACGAGCAGTACTTC. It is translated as CSARDWTGGAYEQYF.

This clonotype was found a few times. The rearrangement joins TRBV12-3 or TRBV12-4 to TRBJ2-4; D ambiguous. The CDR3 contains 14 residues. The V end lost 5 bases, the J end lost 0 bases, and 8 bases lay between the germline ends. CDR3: CASSPELAKNIQYF. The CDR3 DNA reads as TGTGCCAGCAGTCCCGAGTTAGCCAAAAACATTCAGTACTTC.

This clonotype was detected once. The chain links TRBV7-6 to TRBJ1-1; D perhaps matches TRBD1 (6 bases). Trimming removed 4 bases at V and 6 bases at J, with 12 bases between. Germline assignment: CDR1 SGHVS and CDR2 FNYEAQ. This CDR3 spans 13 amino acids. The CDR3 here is CASSSYRVAEAFF. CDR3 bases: TGTGCCAGCAGCTCCTACAGGGTCGCTGAAGCTTTCTTT.

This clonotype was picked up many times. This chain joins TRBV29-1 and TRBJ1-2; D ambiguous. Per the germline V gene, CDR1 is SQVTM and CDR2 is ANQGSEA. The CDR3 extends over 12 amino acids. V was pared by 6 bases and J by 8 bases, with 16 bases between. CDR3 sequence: CSVDPMTAGYTF. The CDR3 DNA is TGCAGCGTCGATCCGATGACTGCGGGCTACACCTTC.

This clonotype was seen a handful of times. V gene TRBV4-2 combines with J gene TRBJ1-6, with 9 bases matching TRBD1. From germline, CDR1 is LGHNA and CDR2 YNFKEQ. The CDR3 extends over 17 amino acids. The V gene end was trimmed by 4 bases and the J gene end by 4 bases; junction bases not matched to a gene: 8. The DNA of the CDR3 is TGTGCCAGCAGCCGAATTTTGGACAGGGGATATAATTCACCCCTCCACTTT. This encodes CASSRILDRGYNSPLHF.

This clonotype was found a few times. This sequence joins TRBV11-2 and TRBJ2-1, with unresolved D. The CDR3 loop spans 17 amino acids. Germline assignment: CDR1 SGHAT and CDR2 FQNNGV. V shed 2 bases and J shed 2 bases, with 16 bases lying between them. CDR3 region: CASSLSSGLNPYNEQFF. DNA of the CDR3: TGTGCCAGCAGCTTATCATCGGGCCTTAACCCCTACAATGAGCAGTTCTTC.